Presented here are 3 T cell receptor beta chains from one specimen sequenced in a study of a mutant IDH1 vaccine in newly diagnosed glioma. Time point: baseline, week 1 (first vaccination visit). Indicated treatment: pre-vaccination baseline after standard-of-care therapy. Sequencing used immunoSEQ multiplex PCR; TCRdb keeps in-frame clones, though not all of them. Found here are some 15,000 clones, 85% to 90% of them singletons; the top ten hold roughly 10%. Sample: PBMCs, taken from a glioma patient treated with radiotherapy, temozolomide or both. The receptors stem from a woman in her 40s with glioma. Some clones in this sample may be carry-over from other donors' samples.

The chain is built from TRBV5-1 and TRBJ1-1, with D possibly TRBD1 on 5 matching bases. The length of the CDR3 is 14 residues. Germline-derived CDR1 and CDR2 are SGHRS and YFSETQ. V lost 4 bases to trimming and J lost 3 bases, with 13 bases between them. The CDR3 loop reads CASSPGRGDTEAFF. CDR3 nucleotides: TGCGCCAGCAGCCCGGGACGAGGGGACACTGAAGCTTTCTTT.

A few counts support this clone. This CDR3 reads CASSRVGNEQFF. The CDR3 DNA reads TGTGCCAGCAGCAGGGTTGGTAATGAGCAGTTCTTC. The J gene is TRBJ2-1, the V gene TRBV6-6; D possibly corresponds to TRBD1 (5 bases). Germline CDR1 MNHNY, CDR2 SVGAGI (reference sequence). V gave up 6 bases and J gave up 7 bases, with 10 bases separating them. CDR3 size: 12 residues.

V gene TRBV5-5 combines with J gene TRBJ1-5; D is possibly TRBD1 (5 bases). Germline CDR1 reads SGHKS; CDR2 reads YYEKEE (reference sequence). The ends were cut back, 5 bases at V and 2 bases at J, with 17 bases in the middle. The CDR3 runs to 16 residues. The CDR3 DNA reads as TGTGCCAGCAGTTCCGGACCCACGGGGGGCAATCAGCCCCAGCATTTT. Its protein is CASSSGPTGGNQPQHF.